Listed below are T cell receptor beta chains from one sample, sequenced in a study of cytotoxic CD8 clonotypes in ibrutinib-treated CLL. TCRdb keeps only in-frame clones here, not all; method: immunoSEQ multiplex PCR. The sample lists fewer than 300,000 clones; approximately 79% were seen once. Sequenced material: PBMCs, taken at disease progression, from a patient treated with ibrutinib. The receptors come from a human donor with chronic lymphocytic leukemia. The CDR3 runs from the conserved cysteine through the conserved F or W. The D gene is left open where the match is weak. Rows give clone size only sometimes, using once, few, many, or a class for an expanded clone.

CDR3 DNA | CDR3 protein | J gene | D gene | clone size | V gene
TGTGCCAGCAGCATCGAGTCGGGGACTTTTGGGGGAGAGACCCAGTACTTC | CASSIESGTFGGETQYF | TRBJ2-5 | - | - | TRBV5-4
TGTGCCAGTAGTTTAGCGGGAAGCTTCTACGAGCAGTACTTC | CASSLAGSFYEQYF | TRBJ2-7 | TRBD2 | - | TRBV19
TGTGCCAGCAGGGCCAGGACGGCCATTTATGGCTACACCTTC | CASRARTAIYGYTF | TRBJ1-2 | - | few | TRBV2
TGCGCCAGCAGCCCGGGGACAGAGAGTGTGTATGGCTACACCTTC | CASSPGTESVYGYTF | TRBJ1-2 | TRBD1 | - | TRBV4-1
TGTGCCAGCAGCGACATCCGGGACAGGGGATCCTACGAGCAGTACTTC | CASSDIRDRGSYEQYF | TRBJ2-7 | TRBD1 | - | TRBV13
TGTGCCAGCAGCGTAGCGACAGGGACCCTATATGGCTACACCTTC | CASSVATGTLYGYTF | TRBJ1-2 | TRBD1 | - | TRBV9
TGCGCCAGCAGCTTTCAACGGGGGACCGACGGGACCCAGTACTTC | CASSFQRGTDGTQYF | TRBJ2-5 | - | - | TRBV5-1
TGTGCCAGCAGCTTAGCCGGGACTTCCTTCGAGCAGTACTTC | CASSLAGTSFEQYF | TRBJ2-7 | - | - | TRBV11-1
TGTGCCATCTCGCAGCGATCTAGCACAGATACGCAGTATTTT | CAISQRSSTDTQYF | TRBJ2-3 | - | - | TRBV10-3
TGTGCCAGCAGTTCGATATATTCCTCCTACGAGCAGTACTTC | CASSSIYSSYEQYF | TRBJ2-7 | - | once | TRBV27
TGTGCCAGCAGCCCGGCGGTGAACACCGGGGAGCTGTTTTTT | CASSPAVNTGELFF | TRBJ2-2 | - | - | TRBV27
TGTGCCAGCAGTGCAAATCAGGGAAGCGGCTACACCTTC | CASSANQGSGYTF | TRBJ1-2 | - | - | TRBV6-5
TGCAGCATCGCAGGGGGCCTTAGTGGAAACACCATATATTTT | CSIAGGLSGNTIYF | TRBJ1-3 | TRBD1 | - | TRBV29-1
TGTGCCACCAGCCGTGATTGGGGTAAGGCTGGCTACACCTTC | CATSRDWGKAGYTF | TRBJ1-2 | - | - | TRBV15
TGTGCCAGCAGCACGGGACAGGGTTACACTGAAGCTTTCTTT | CASSTGQGYTEAFF | TRBJ1-1 | TRBD1 | few | TRBV7-3
TGCGCCAGCAGCTTGCTAGCGGGAGGGCCGCGGGAGACCCAGTACTTC | CASSLLAGGPRETQYF | TRBJ2-5 | TRBD2 | once | TRBV5-1
TGTGCCAGCTCACAACGACAGGGGGGAGGCACTGAAGCTTTCTTT | CASSQRQGGGTEAFF | TRBJ1-1 | TRBD1 | once | TRBV18
TGTGCCAGCAGCTCCGGAGGATGGAATTCGAACACCGGGGAGCTGTTTTTT | CASSSGGWNSNTGELFF | TRBJ2-2 | - | few | TRBV5-6
TGTGCCAGCAACCCGGGGCGGGGACGATCTAACTATGGCTACACCTTC | CASNPGRGRSNYGYTF | TRBJ1-2 | - | once | TRBV2
TGTGCCAGCAGCCAAGGGAATTTTGACACTGAAGCTTTCTTT | CASSQGNFDTEAFF | TRBJ1-1 | - | - | TRBV14
TGTGCAAGTCGCTTAGACCGGGGGTTCCGTGACTATGGCTACACCTTC | CASRLDRGFRDYGYTF | TRBJ1-2 | - | - | TRBV12-2
TGCGCCAGGATACCCAGCTGTGCCGATCTACTAGCCAAAAACATTCAGTACTTC | CARIPSCADLLAKNIQYF | TRBJ2-4 | - | - | TRBV5-1
TGTGCCAGCTCCCCGTCCGAGGGATGGGGTGGCTACACCTTC | CASSPSEGWGGYTF | TRBJ1-2 | - | - | TRBV18
TGCGCCAGCAGGGGCGGGATTCAAGGGGAGACCCAGTACTTC | CASRGGIQGETQYF | TRBJ2-5 | - | once | TRBV5-1
TGTGCCACCAGCAGATGGCGGGGGGACACCGGGGAGCTGTTTTTT | CATSRWRGDTGELFF | TRBJ2-2 | TRBD2 | - | TRBV15
TGTGCCAGCAGCCATCCCGGGACCAGTCGCCAGTACTTC | CASSHPGTSRQYF | TRBJ2-7 | - | - | TRBV28
TGCAGCGTGTGGACTAGCGGACACTCCTACGAGCAGTACTTC | CSVWTSGHSYEQYF | TRBJ2-7 | TRBD2 | - | TRBV29-1
TGTGCCAGCAGCTTGGTACCCGATTTGAATGAGCAGTTCTTC | CASSLVPDLNEQFF | TRBJ2-1 | - | - | TRBV5-4
TGTGCCAGTAGTGCCGGCCCCGCCAATTCACCCCTCCACTTT | CASSAGPANSPLHF | TRBJ1-6 | - | once | TRBV19
TGTGCCAGCAGCTCCCTAGCGGGGGGCCCAAACAATGAGCAGTTCTTC | CASSSLAGGPNNEQFF | TRBJ2-1 | TRBD2 | few | TRBV11-3
TGTGCCAGTAGTATTTGGGGGACCGCCCCCGGGAAACTGTTTTTT | CASSIWGTAPGKLFF | TRBJ1-4 | - | - | TRBV19
TGCAGCGTTGGACAGGGGGCAAACTATGGCTACACCTTC | CSVGQGANYGYTF | TRBJ1-2 | TRBD1 | - | TRBV29-1
TGTGCCAGCAGTGAATCTCTTACAGGACTCTCCTACGAGCAGTACTTC | CASSESLTGLSYEQYF | TRBJ2-7 | - | - | TRBV6-1
TGTGCCAGCCGGAGAGCCGGGACAAGCACCTACGAGCAGTACTTC | CASRRAGTSTYEQYF | TRBJ2-7 | - | - | TRBV28
TGTGCCACCTTAAGAGGCAGGTCAACAGATACGCAGTATTTT | CATLRGRSTDTQYF | TRBJ2-3 | - | - | TRBV2
TGTGCCAGCTCACCAGCAACCACAACTAATGAAAAACTGTTTTTT | CASSPATTTNEKLFF | TRBJ1-4 | - | - | TRBV18
TGTGCCAGCAGTTCCTGGACAGGGAACATTCAGTACTTC | CASSSWTGNIQYF | TRBJ2-4 | TRBD1 | - | TRBV27
TGTGCCAGCAACCAGAACCCACAGGACCCGGAGTACTTC | CASNQNPQDPEYF | TRBJ2-7 | - | - | TRBV6-6
TGTGCCAGCAGCCTTACTAGCGGGGGAAGCTCCTACGAGCAGTACTTC | CASSLTSGGSSYEQYF | TRBJ2-7 | TRBD2 | - | TRBV11-2